The 11 T cell receptor beta chains given below trace back to one sample, sequenced in a study of identical twins. MiXCR, applied by TCRdb to the 5' RACE reads, yields one record per CDR3 protein. The sample lists a few hundred thousand distinct CDR3 sequences, 12% occurring once. Separately, the same data were catalogued under a study of yellow fever vaccine responses in identical twins.

Sample: CD8+ T cells sorted from blood. The source of these receptors is a woman between 18 and 29 years old in good health.

The chain joins TRBV20-1 to TRBJ2-7; 7 bases map to TRBD1. This CDR3 is 14 amino acids long. Trimming cost V 0 bases and J 5 bases; bases outside gene matches: 7. The germline V gene has CDR1 DFQATT and CDR2 SNEGSKA (reference sequence). The CDR3 sequence is CSARDRTGVDEQYF. CDR3 DNA sequence: TGCAGTGCTAGAGATCGGACAGGAGTGGACGAGCAGTACTTC.

This clonotype was detected a few times. The chain joins TRBV7-3 to TRBJ2-1; 8 nucleotides line up with TRBD2. The germline gives CDR1 SGHTA, CDR2 FQGTGA. V was pared by 5 bases and J by 7 bases, with 10 bases of the junction left unmatched. The CDR3 has 15 residues. The chain's CDR3 is CASSHAGTSGNEQFF. DNA for the CDR3: TGTGCCAGCAGCCACGCCGGGACTAGTGGGAATGAGCAGTTCTTC.

This clonotype appeared many times. This chain joins TRBV6-1 and TRBJ2-5; D is possibly TRBD1 or TRBD2 (5 bases each). The CDR3 has 14 amino acids. Germline assignment: CDR1 MNHNS and CDR2 SASEGT. V was cut by 6 bases and J by 1 base, with 12 bases left in between. DNA of the CDR3: TGTGCCAGCAGCCCGGGACCCACCCAAGAGACCCAGTACTTC. Encoded protein: CASSPGPTQETQYF.

This rearrangement joins TRBV7-6 to TRBJ2-1; a possible D gene is TRBD2 (5 bases). V lost 4 bases to trimming and J lost 8 bases, with 12 bases between them. This CDR3 is built from 13 residues. Germline V gives CDR1 SGHVS, CDR2 FNYEAQ. For the CDR3, the DNA is TGTGCCAGCAGCTCCAGACTCGGGGATGAGCAGTTCTTC. This gives the protein CASSSRLGDEQFF.

This clonotype was detected many times. The chain is built from TRBV29-1 and TRBJ2-1; D possibly corresponds to TRBD2 (6 bases). Germline V lookup: CDR1 SQVTM, CDR2 ANQGSEA. The CDR3 has 13 amino acids. The V end was cut by 6 bases, the J end by 0 bases, with 9 bases between. CDR3 protein: CSVLRDSYNEQFF. CDR3 DNA sequence: TGCAGCGTGTTGCGGGACTCCTACAATGAGCAGTTCTTC.

The chain combines TRBV4-1 with TRBJ1-2; 11 nucleotides match TRBD1. Per the germline V gene, CDR1 is MGHRA and CDR2 is YSYEKL. The CDR3 is 16 amino acids. The V and J ends lost 5 bases and 1 base, in that order; junction bases with no gene match: 6. The CDR3 sequence is CASSFPGQGGNYGYTF. The DNA for the CDR3 is TGCGCCAGCAGCTTCCCGGGACAGGGGGGTAACTATGGCTACACCTTC.

The chain carries TRBV12-5 and TRBJ1-5, with 9 bases matching TRBD1. The CDR3 loop spans 16 amino acids. The J segment lost 1 base and the V segment lost 6 bases, leaving 7 bases of the junction unmatched. Germline V gives CDR1 LGHNT, CDR2 FRNRAP. The CDR3 DNA reads TGTGCTAGTGGGAGTTCGGACAGGGGAAGCAATCAGCCCCAGCATTTT. Translated: CASGSSDRGSNQPQHF.

In its sample, this clonotype was seen many times. This rearrangement joins TRBV3-1 to TRBJ1-1; no definite D call. Trimming took 0 bases from V and 1 from J, leaving 6 bases between them. This CDR3 contains 14 residues. Germline assignment: CDR1 LGHDT and CDR2 YNNKEL (reference sequence). The CDR3 region is CASSQERENTEAFF. CDR3 bases: TGTGCCAGCAGCCAAGAGAGGGAGAACACTGAAGCTTTCTTT.

The J gene is TRBJ2-3, the V gene TRBV11-2, with D perhaps matching TRBD2 (5 bases). V was pared by 2 bases and J by 3 bases, with 15 bases between. CDR1 is SGHAT and CDR2 is FQNNGV in the germline V gene. The length of the CDR3 is 16 residues. The CDR3 spells CASSLFQRAATDTQYF. The CDR3 DNA is TGTGCCAGCAGCTTATTTCAGAGGGCTGCGACAGATACGCAGTATTTT.

The V call is TRBV4-1, the J call TRBJ2-1, with unresolved D. The CDR3 extends over 16 amino acids. CDR1 is MGHRA and CDR2 is YSYEKL in the germline V gene. V was clipped by 1 base and J by 0 bases, with 10 bases between them. CDR3 protein: CASSQADGTSYNEQFF. Here the CDR3 DNA reads TGCGCCAGCAGCCAAGCTGACGGAACCTCCTACAATGAGCAGTTCTTC.

V usage is TRBV5-1 and J usage is TRBJ2-5; either TRBD1 or TRBD2 may supply D (5 bases each). Germline V gene lookup returns CDR1 SGHRS and CDR2 YFSETQ. This CDR3 region has 16 residues. The V and J ends lost 2 bases and 1 base respectively, with 15 bases between them. CDR3 protein: CASSFRYEGPQETQYF. CDR3 nucleotide sequence: TGCGCCAGCAGCTTTCGTTACGAGGGGCCCCAAGAGACCCAGTACTTC.